These 19 T cell receptor beta chains were sequenced from one sample in a study of cytomegalovirus exposure and HLA in healthy donors. The PCR was carried out with 60 Vbeta primers and 13 Jbeta primers. Here immunoSEQ multiplex PCR was the method, and the copy in TCRdb shows in-frame clones only, minus some. Here the sample spans roughly 80,000 clones, roughly two thirds being singletons. Sequencing input: PBMCs. These TCRs come from a woman between 45 and 65 years old in good health and CMV-seropositive.

The chain uses TRBV29-1 and TRBJ2-3; 15 nucleotides match TRBD2. Germline CDR1 reads SQVTM; CDR2 reads ANQGSEA. Trimming at V came to 0 bases and at J to 5 bases, leaving 6 bases not matched to a gene. The CDR3 runs to 17 residues. In nucleotides, the CDR3 is TGCAGCGTTGAAGATCCAAGGACTAGCGGGGGGGGAGATACGCAGTATTTT. Protein sequence: CSVEDPRTSGGGDTQYF.

The table lists this clone with a few counts. This sequence joins TRBV14 and TRBJ2-6; 7 nucleotides line up with TRBD1. Germline CDR1 reads SGHDN; CDR2 reads FVKESK. Unmatched junction bases numbered 1, after V lost 4 bases and J lost 1 base. The CDR3 is 15 residues long. The CDR3 DNA reads TGTGCCAGCAGCCGGACAGGTTCTGGGGCCAACGTCCTGACTTTC. Translated: CASSRTGSGANVLTF.

This clone was detected only once. The chain employs TRBV12-2 and TRBJ1-6. TRBV12-2 is tagged as a pseudogene. The CDR3 totals 16 residues. CDR3 loop: CASRPLAGTRNSPLHF. CDR3 sequence (DNA): TGTGCAAGTCGCCCACTAGCCGGGACCCGAAATTCACCCCTCCACTTT.

This clone was observed a handful of times. The V gene is TRBV5-1, the J gene TRBJ1-5; no clear D gene. CDR3 size: 15 residues. Germline values: CDR1 SGHRS, CDR2 YFSETQ. The V end lost 0 bases, the J end lost 4 bases, and 11 bases lay between the germline ends. The CDR3 sequence: CASSLELGRNQPQHF. As DNA, the CDR3 is TGCGCCAGCAGCTTGGAGTTGGGGAGGAATCAGCCCCAGCATTTT.

This clone was observed a handful of times. The J gene is TRBJ2-7, the V gene TRBV14, with D unresolved. The CDR3 spans 14 residues. V was clipped by 2 bases and J by 3 bases, with 11 bases between them. Germline V gene data show CDR1 as SGHDN and CDR2 as FVKESK. This CDR3 is CASSQFGSNYEQYF. The CDR3 DNA reads TGTGCCAGCAGCCAATTTGGTAGTAACTACGAGCAGTACTTC.

The J gene is TRBJ2-2, the V gene TRBV27, with D tentatively TRBD1 (5 bases). The germline CDR1 and CDR2 sequences are MNHEY and SMNVEV (reference sequence). V lost 0 bases, J lost 6 bases, and 11 bases lay in between. This CDR3 contains 15 residues. The CDR3 loop reads CASSLSRVGPGELFF. CDR3 nucleotide sequence: TGTGCCAGCAGTTTATCCAGGGTTGGTCCCGGGGAGCTGTTTTTT.

The rearrangement joins TRBV29-1 to TRBJ1-1; 7 positions match TRBD1. Germline CDR1 reads SQVTM; CDR2 reads ANQGSEA. Unmatched junction bases numbered 7, after V lost 4 bases and J lost 8 bases. There are 12 residues in the CDR3. CDR3 sequence reads: CSVARDSQEAFF. The CDR3 bases are TGCAGCGTTGCCCGGGACAGTCAAGAAGCTTTCTTT.

The rearrangement joins TRBV6-5 to TRBJ1-5; D possibly corresponds to TRBD1 (5 bases). V lost 0 bases and J lost 6, with 9 bases in between. Germline V gene lookup returns CDR1 MNHEY and CDR2 SVGAGI. The CDR3 runs 14 residues. Written as DNA, the CDR3 is TGTGCCAGCAGTTACTCGGGGGGAAGTCAGCCCCAGCATTTT. Translating it yields CASSYSGGSQPQHF.

The chain links TRBV30 to TRBJ2-1, with D unclear. The CDR3 runs to 14 residues. With 2 bases removed from V and 0 bases from J, the gap between germline ends came to 8 bases. Germline V CDR1 and CDR2: GTSNPN, SVGIG (reference sequence). CDR3 loop: CAWSLRSSYNEQFF. The CDR3 coding sequence is TGTGCCTGGAGTTTACGGAGCTCCTACAATGAGCAGTTCTTC. Full variable domain (remainder filled in from reference TRBV30 and TRBJ2-1): SQTIHQWPATLVQPVGSPLSLECTVEGTSNPNLYWYRQAAGRGLQLLFYSVGIGQISSEVPQNLSASRPQDRQFILSSKKLLLSDSGFYLCAWSLRSSYNEQFFGPGTRLTVL.

In its sample, this clone was seen a few times. The V and J genes are TRBV11-3 and TRBJ2-3; 7 bases are a match to TRBD1. The CDR3 extends over 15 amino acids. J gave up 2 bases and V 6 bases, and 8 bases lay outside the gene matches. Germline V gene sequence: CDR1 SGHNT, CDR2 YENEEA. The CDR3, as DNA: TGTGCCAGCAGTTCTGGACAGGCCTTCACAGATACGCAGTATTTT. Its protein product is CASSSGQAFTDTQYF. The full variable domain, with the rest looked up from reference TRBV11-3 and TRBJ2-3, is EAGVVQSPRYKIIEKKQPVAFWCNPISGHNTLYWYLQNLGQGPELLIRYENEEAVDDSQLPKDRFSAERLKGVDSTLKIQPAELGDSAVYLCASSSGQAFTDTQYFGPGTRLTVL.

V usage is TRBV9 and J usage is TRBJ1-5; TRBD1 agrees at 7 bases. Trimming cost V 3 bases and J 2 bases; bases outside gene matches: 2. Per germline, CDR1 SGDLS and CDR2 YYNGEE. This CDR3 contains 14 residues. CDR3 loop: CASSDGQGNQPQHF. CDR3 DNA sequence: TGTGCCAGCAGCGACGGACAGGGCAATCAGCCCCAGCATTTT.

The chain joins TRBV9 to TRBJ2-5; TRBD2 matches at 7 bases. This CDR3 region has 16 residues. The germline gives CDR1 SGDLS, CDR2 YYNGEE. Trimming cost V 4 bases and J 4 bases; bases outside gene matches: 13. DNA of the CDR3: TGTGCCAGCAGCTCGAGGACTAGAGGTCCCCTAGAGACCCAGTACTTC. Residues: CASSSRTRGPLETQYF.

CDR3 nucleotide sequence: TGTGCCAGCAGTTACTCGAGGCAGGGGGCGACCGGGGAGCTGTTTTTT. This sequence encodes CASSYSRQGATGELFF. This rearrangement joins TRBV6-5 to TRBJ2-2, with 8 bases lining up with TRBD1. The CDR3 has 16 residues. Trimming took 0 bases from V and 5 from J; bases not matched to a gene: 5. In germline, CDR1 is MNHEY, CDR2 SVGAGI.

This clone appeared a few times. The chain combines TRBV2 with TRBJ2-5, with 12 positions matching TRBD1. Germline V lookup: CDR1 SNHLY, CDR2 FYNNEI. The CDR3 has 16 amino acids. Trimming removed 3 bases from V and 5 bases from J; junction bases left unmatched: 7. The CDR3 sequence: CASSDGDRGHGETQYF. DNA for the CDR3: TGTGCCAGCAGTGATGGGGACAGGGGGCATGGGGAGACCCAGTACTTC.

The J gene is TRBJ1-3, the V gene TRBV6-5; D is ambiguous. CDR1 is MNHEY and CDR2 is SVGAGI in the germline V gene. CDR3 length equals 12 residues. V dropped 7 bases and J dropped 3 bases, with 7 bases sitting between them. The CDR3 region is CASKTDGNTIYF. CDR3 sequence (DNA): TGTGCCAGCAAAACAGATGGAAACACCATATATTTT.

The CDR3 loop is CASSVVRVNQPQHF. CDR3 DNA sequence: TGTGCCAGCAGCGTAGTGAGGGTCAATCAGCCCCAGCATTTT. The chain uses TRBV9 and TRBJ1-5; no reliable D call. The V end was cut by 0 bases, the J end by 3 bases, with 7 bases between. Germline V gives CDR1 SGDLS, CDR2 YYNGEE. The CDR3 extends over 14 amino acids.

This chain connects TRBV30 to TRBJ1-2; TRBD1 matches at 9 bases. This CDR3 is 14 amino acids long. Germline loops: CDR1 GTSNPN, CDR2 SVGIG (reference sequence). Trimming took 5 bases from V and 1 from J; bases not matched to a gene: 5. In nucleotides, the CDR3 is TGTGCCTGGGCGGGGACAGGGAATAACTATGGCTACACCTTC. It translates to CAWAGTGNNYGYTF.

This CDR3 is CASSLDRANYGYTF. CDR3 coding DNA: TGCGCCAGCAGCTTGGACAGGGCTAACTATGGCTACACCTTC. The V and J genes are TRBV5-1 and TRBJ1-2; maybe TRBD1 (6 bases). V was pared by 0 bases and J by 0 bases, with 6 bases between. Germline V gene sequence: CDR1 SGHRS, CDR2 YFSETQ. The CDR3 covers 14 residues.

This clone was observed a handful of times. The chain carries TRBV6-1 and TRBJ1-5; D perhaps matches TRBD1 (5 bases). This CDR3 comprises 14 residues. Germline CDR1 and CDR2: MNHNS and SASEGT. With 2 bases removed from V and 5 bases from J, the gap between germline ends came to 10 bases. This CDR3 reads CASSEPPGDQPQHF. CDR3 nucleotide sequence: TGTGCCAGCAGTGAACCGCCGGGGGATCAGCCCCAGCATTTT.